This T cell receptor beta chain came from a study of blood T cell repertoires in COVID-19. Study-wide background: Samples came from the United States, Italy and Spain, spanning acute and convalescent COVID-19.

This clone has only one observation. Germline lookup yields CDR1 MNHEY and CDR2 SMNVEV (reference sequence). V was pared by 5 bases and J by 8 bases, with 11 bases of the junction left unmatched. The CDR3 spans 15 residues. Only in-frame clones appear in the TCRdb table, and some are missing; sequencing was by immunoSEQ multiplex PCR. This sample yields some 250,000 clones, of which 70% to 90% are seen a single time; more than 10% belongs to the top ten. J is TRBJ2-1 and V is TRBV27; 8 bases map to TRBD2. The receptor's source is a woman aged 25-40 years with COVID-19, enrolled during active disease. The source material was peripheral blood. The CDR3 protein is CASSLPGLARDEQFF. The CDR3 region has the DNA TGTGCCAGCAGTCTCCCCGGACTAGCTCGCGATGAGCAGTTCTTC.